Listed below are T cell receptor beta chains from one sample, sequenced in a study of cytomegalovirus exposure and HLA in healthy donors. Assay: immunoSEQ multiplex PCR; the TCRdb copy retains only in-frame clones and omits some. The table includes more than 95,000 clones, about 69% detected once. The sample taken for sequencing was PBMCs. The receptors stem from a woman aged 18-35 years in good health and CMV-seronegative. Both conserved end residues are part of each CDR3. A D gene is named only where the DNA matches it firmly. Rows may omit the clone size; those that give it use once, few, many or a size class.

j_call | v_call | clone_size | d_call | cdr3_nt | cdr3_aa
TRBJ1-2 | TRBV4-1 | . | TRBD1 | TGCGCCAGCAGCCAAGACTCAGGGGGTGTCTATGGCTACACCTTC | CASSQDSGGVYGYTF
TRBJ1-1 | TRBV30 | . | . | TGTGCCGGAACCCTAAGCGTTGGTCGCGGTGAAGCTTTCTTT | CAGTLSVGRGEAFF
TRBJ2-2 | TRBV6-4 | . | . | TGTGCCACCCGGGGGACTTCCACCGGGGAGCTGTTTTTT | CATRGTSTGELFF
TRBJ2-7 | TRBV4-2 | . | . | TGTGCCAGCAGCCCGGGCGGGGCACCGGTGGACAACTACGAGCAGTACTTC | CASSPGGAPVDNYEQYF
TRBJ1-5 | TRBV28 | . | . | TGTGCCAGCAGTCCCGATGCAGGGAATTTGGGCAATCAGCCCCAGCATTTT | CASSPDAGNLGNQPQHF
TRBJ1-6 | TRBV5-1 | few | . | TGCGCCAGCAGCTTGAAACGGGGAGGATATTCACCCCTCCACTTT | CASSLKRGGYSPLHF
TRBJ1-4 | TRBV7-8 | . | TRBD1 | TGTGCCAGCAGCTTACGGACAGGGTCGACAGCGGGAAATGAAAAACTGTTTTTT | CASSLRTGSTAGNEKLFF
TRBJ2-3 | TRBV4-2 | . | . | TGTGCCAGCAGCCAAGCTTCCGGGGGGCAAGGAGATACGCAGTATTTT | CASSQASGGQGDTQYF
TRBJ2-2 | TRBV6-6 | . | . | TGTGCCAGCAACGGACTGATGAACACCGGGGAGCTGTTTTTT | CASNGLMNTGELFF
TRBJ2-1 | TRBV5-6 | . | TRBD2 | TGTGCCAGCAGCTCGGGACTAGCGGTAAACAATGAGCAGTTCTTC | CASSSGLAVNNEQFF
TRBJ1-3 | TRBV6-6 | once | . | TGTGCCAGCACTGGGGGGGCCTGGAACACCATATATTTT | CASTGGAWNTIYF
TRBJ1-2 | TRBV20-1 | . | TRBD1 | TGCAGTGCTAACAGGGGCTATGGCTACACCTTC | CSANRGYGYTF
TRBJ1-4 | TRBV19 | . | . | TGTGCCAGTGGACGGCAGTGGACGGCGCCAGGGGAAAAACTGTTTTTT | CASGRQWTAPGEKLFF
TRBJ1-1 | TRBV6-6 | . | TRBD1 | TGTGCCAGCAGACACACAGGGGGCTACACTGAAGCTTTCTTT | CASRHTGGYTEAFF
TRBJ2-5 | TRBV30 | . | TRBD1 | TGTGCCTGGAGGAAGGAGGCAGGGGGCGGTGGGACCCAGTACTTC | CAWRKEAGGGGTQYF
TRBJ2-2 | TRBV28 | . | TRBD1 | TGTGCCAGCTCCAGGGGGCAGGACACCGGGGAGCTGTTTTTT | CASSRGQDTGELFF
TRBJ1-1 | TRBV6-6 | . | . | TGTGCCAGCAGTTTTTCGTCTGAAGCTTTCTTT | CASSFSSEAFF
TRBJ1-1 | TRBV6-6 | . | . | TGTGCCAGCATCATGGCCTACGGGGGAACTGAAGCTTTCTTT | CASIMAYGGTEAFF
TRBJ2-7 | TRBV2 | few | TRBD1 | TGTGCCAGCAGGAGAGGGACAGGGGGTCTGTACTTC | CASRRGTGGLYF
TRBJ2-7 | TRBV19 | . | TRBD2 | TGTGCCAGTAAGGCTAGCGGGGCAAGCTCCTACGAGCAGTACTTC | CASKASGASSYEQYF
TRBJ2-7 | TRBV27 | . | . | TGTGCCAGCAGACAGGGAAGCGAGCAGTACTTC | CASRQGSEQYF
TRBJ2-7 | TRBV6-5 | once | TRBD1 | TGTGCCAGCAGTTACGGGACAGTGGCCCCATTCTACGAGCAGTACTTC | CASSYGTVAPFYEQYF
TRBJ2-7 | TRBV10-3 | . | . | TGTGCGATCAGTGACGCATACGAGCAGTACTTC | CAISDAYEQYF
TRBJ1-5 | TRBV30 | . | TRBD1 | TGTGCCTGGAGTCCCGGACAGGGGGCAAATCAGCCCCAGCATTTT | CAWSPGQGANQPQHF
TRBJ2-5 | TRBV25-1 | . | . | TGTGCCAGCAGTGCCACAGGGAGGGGTGAGACCCAGTACTTC | CASSATGRGETQYF
TRBJ2-3 | TRBV6-1 | . | . | TGTGCCAGCAGTGAAGTTCGGACAGATACGCAGTATTTT | CASSEVRTDTQYF
TRBJ1-2 | TRBV9 | . | . | TGTGCCAGCAGCGTAGGGGGGGTCAGTAACTATGGCTACACCTTC | CASSVGGVSNYGYTF
TRBJ1-1 | TRBV29-1 | . | TRBD1 | TGCAGCGCCTTGACGGCGATTGGGACAGTGAACACTGAAGCTTTCTTT | CSALTAIGTVNTEAFF
TRBJ2-5 | TRBV6-1 | . | TRBD2 | TGTGCCAGCAGTGTGGGGACTAGCACCCGAATGGGTGAGCAGTACTTC | CASSVGTSTRMGEQYF
TRBJ2-7 | TRBV19 | . | . | TGTGCCAGTAGTAACGGGAACCGTGGACTGGGAGAGCAGTACTTC | CASSNGNRGLGEQYF
TRBJ1-1 | TRBV11-1 | . | . | TGTGCCAGCGGTCGACGGAGCACTGAAGCTTTCTTT | CASGRRSTEAFF
TRBJ1-1 | TRBV5-1 | . | . | TGCGCCAGCAGCACGCTCAGGGGACTGAACACTGAAGCTTTCTTT | CASSTLRGLNTEAFF
TRBJ2-5 | TRBV2 | . | . | TGTGCCAGCAGTGCACCGAGTCCGATCCCTCATCAAGAGACCCAGTACTTC | CASSAPSPIPHQETQYF
TRBJ1-2 | TRBV5-1 | . | . | TGCGCCAGCAGCTTGACAGGCGGCTTGGATGGCTACACCTTC | CASSLTGGLDGYTF
TRBJ1-5 | TRBV27 | . | . | TGTGCCAGCAGCCCTTATATCAGGGGTGACAATCAGCCCCAGCATTTT | CASSPYIRGDNQPQHF
TRBJ2-3 | TRBV10-1 | . | TRBD2 | TGCGCCAGCAGTGCGGCGGGAGCCCCAGATACGCAGTATTTT | CASSAAGAPDTQYF
TRBJ2-7 | TRBV19 | . | . | TGTGCCAGTAGTCCGAGCAGGATCGGTTTGGCCGAGCAGTACTTC | CASSPSRIGLAEQYF
TRBJ2-1 | TRBV19 | few | . | TGTGCCAGTAGTTCCTCGGTGTTAGATATTGAGCAGTTCTTC | CASSSSVLDIEQFF
TRBJ1-1 | TRBV4-2 | . | TRBD1 | TGTGCCAGCAGCCGCCGGGGACAGGGGAACACTGAAGCTTTCTTT | CASSRRGQGNTEAFF
TRBJ2-7 | TRBV6-1 | . | TRBD1 | TGTGCCAGCAGTCGGACAGGGTTGGTCTACGAGCAGTACTTC | CASSRTGLVYEQYF
TRBJ1-1 | TRBV5-6 | . | . | TGTGCCAGCAGCTTGGGACAGTTAATGAACACTGAAGCTTTCTTT | CASSLGQLMNTEAFF
TRBJ2-5 | TRBV2 | . | . | TGTGCCAGCGACCAAGGGGCGCAAGAGACCCAGTACTTC | CASDQGAQETQYF
TRBJ2-7 | TRBV18 | . | TRBD1 | TGTGCCAGCTCACCAAAGTTAGTGACAGGGAGTTACGAGCAGTACTTC | CASSPKLVTGSYEQYF
TRBJ2-1 | TRBV29-1 | . | . | TGCAGCGTTGTTCAACTAAAGAGGCAGTTCTTC | CSVVQLKRQFF
TRBJ2-2 | TRBV11-2 | . | TRBD1 | TGTGCCAGCAGTTATAGGACAGGCCGGGCCGGGGAGCTGTTTTTT | CASSYRTGRAGELFF
TRBJ1-2 | TRBV2 | . | TRBD1 | TGTGCCAGCAGTCGCGACAGGGATGGCTACACCTTC | CASSRDRDGYTF
TRBJ1-4 | TRBV6-5 | . | . | TGTGCCTCGTCCTCGCGGGCAACTAATGAAAAACTGTTTTTT | CASSSRATNEKLFF
TRBJ2-2 | TRBV5-1 | . | . | TGCGCCAGCACCTTCCGGCGGGACAACACCGGGGAGCTGTTTTTT | CASTFRRDNTGELFF
TRBJ1-1 | TRBV30 | . | . | TGTGCCTGGAGTTCAGGAGGGGCGCAGACTGAAGCTTTCTTT | CAWSSGGAQTEAFF
TRBJ1-1 | TRBV6-5 | . | . | TGTGCCAGCAGTGGGACTCCTGGCACTGAAGCTTTCTTT | CASSGTPGTEAFF
TRBJ2-5 | TRBV2 | few | . | TGTGCCAGCAGTCCTCCTGGAGGGGAGACCCAGTACTTC | CASSPPGGETQYF